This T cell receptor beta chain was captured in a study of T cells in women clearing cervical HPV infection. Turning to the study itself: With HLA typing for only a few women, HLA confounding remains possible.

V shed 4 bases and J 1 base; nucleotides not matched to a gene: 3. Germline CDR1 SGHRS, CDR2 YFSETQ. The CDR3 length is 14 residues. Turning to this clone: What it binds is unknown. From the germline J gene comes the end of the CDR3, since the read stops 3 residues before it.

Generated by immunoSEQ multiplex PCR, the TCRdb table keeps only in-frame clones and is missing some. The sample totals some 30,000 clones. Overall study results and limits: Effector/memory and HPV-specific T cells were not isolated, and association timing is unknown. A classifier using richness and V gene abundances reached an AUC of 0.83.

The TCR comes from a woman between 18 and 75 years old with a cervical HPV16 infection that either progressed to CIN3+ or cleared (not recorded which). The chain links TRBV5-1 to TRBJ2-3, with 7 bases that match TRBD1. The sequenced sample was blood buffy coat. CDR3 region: CASSNGQGTDTQYF. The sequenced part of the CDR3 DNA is TGCGCCAGCAGCAACGGACAGGGCACAGATACG.